Listed here are 17 T cell receptor beta chains from one sample, sequenced in a study of vaccination and CD4 T cells after COVID-19. The antigens of these receptors remain unknown. Time point: late sampling 161 to 241 days after vaccination in a few convalescent patients. Treatment reported: roughly nine-day PBMC culture with coronavirus spike peptide pools or control peptides (ViraFEST assay). Sequenced with the Oncomine TCR Beta short-read assay was DNA taken from cultured CD4+ T cells. TCRdb used MiXCR to reprocess the PCR reads, holding one entry per CDR3 protein. The table shows tens of thousands of distinct CDR3 sequences, with 35% to 50% occurring only once. The specimen was CD4+ T cells from blood, cultured in vitro, collected about 7 months after SARS-CoV-2 vaccination. These TCRs come from a human donor who had recovered from COVID-19.

The chain recombines TRBV7-2 with TRBJ2-2; 8 nucleotides line up with TRBD2. Germline V gene data show CDR1 as SGHTA and CDR2 as FQGNSA. CDR3 length: 17 residues. J gave up 5 bases and V 3 bases, and 11 bases lay outside the gene matches. CDR3 sequence (DNA): TGTGCCAGCAGCTTCACGAGCGGGAGAGGTCGGACCGGGGAGCTGTTTTTT. The encoded protein is CASSFTSGRGRTGELFF.

There are a few counts of this clonotype. A read error may account for a junction end that differs from germline. This chain joins TRBV20-1 and TRBJ2-7; a possible D gene is TRBD2 (5 bases). The CDR3 sequence is 14 residues long. Looked up from germline, CDR1 is DFQATT and CDR2 is SNEGSKA (reference sequence). Here the CDR3 reads CSAREARGPYEQYF. In DNA, the CDR3 is TGCAGTGCGAGAGAGGCACGGGGTCCCTACGAGCAGTACTTC.

V and J are TRBV7-9 and TRBJ2-7; 15 positions match TRBD2. Germline V gene data show CDR1 as SEHNR and CDR2 as FQNEAQ (reference sequence). With 4 bases clipped from V and 1 base from J, the junction kept 8 bases outside the gene matches. The CDR3 runs 18 residues. The CDR3 bases are TGTGCCAGCAGCTGGACTAGCGGGAGGGCCGTGGGATCCTACGAGCAGTACTTC. Residues: CASSWTSGRAVGSYEQYF.

The chain recombines TRBV27 with TRBJ1-1, with D unclear. Per the germline V gene, CDR1 is MNHEY and CDR2 is SMNVEV (reference sequence). The CDR3 has 14 amino acids. The V end was cut by 5 bases, the J end by 1 base, with 11 bases between. Written as DNA, the CDR3 is TGTGCCAGCAGTCGAGGACCGGAGAACACTGAAGCTTTCTTT. Translated: CASSRGPENTEAFF.

This clonotype showed up just a few times. The chain has TRBV25-1 and TRBJ2-5, with a possible D match to TRBD2 (5 bases). CDR3 length: 15 amino acids. The germline gives CDR1 MGHDK, CDR2 SYGVNS. V was pared by 3 bases and J by 4 bases, with 15 bases between. This CDR3 is CASSELGIARETQYF. The CDR3 DNA reads TGTGCCAGCAGTGAGCTCGGGATAGCGAGAGAGACCCAGTACTTC.

This clonotype was detected a few times. The V call is TRBV15, the J call TRBJ2-7; no definite D call. This CDR3 spans 14 amino acids. Germline values: CDR1 LNHNV, CDR2 YYDKDF (reference sequence). Trimming cost V 0 bases and J 1 base, with 7 bases left between them. CDR3 sequence: CATSREAKSYEQYF. The DNA of the CDR3 is TGTGCCACCAGCAGAGAGGCGAAATCCTACGAGCAGTACTTC.

This chain connects TRBV5-4 to TRBJ1-2; D perhaps matches TRBD1 (5 bases). Trimming took off 4 bases at V and 10 bases at J, with 20 bases between the two ends. CDR1 and CDR2 (germline): SGHNT, YYREEE (reference sequence). The CDR3 spans 14 residues. CDR3 region: CASSPGGGFPIYTF. CDR3 bases: TGTGCCAGCAGCCCCGGGGGAGGTTTTCCCATCTACACCTTC.

In its sample, this clonotype is medium-sized. The V gene is TRBV7-3, the J gene TRBJ2-3; 9 nucleotides match TRBD2. The CDR3 runs to 14 residues. V trimming: 5 bases; J trimming: 3 bases; junction bases outside the gene matches: 3. The germline V gene has CDR1 SGHTA and CDR2 FQGTGA. The CDR3 DNA reads as TGTGCCAGCAGCCCTCTAGCGGGAACAGATACGCAGTATTTT. Encoded protein: CASSPLAGTDTQYF.

This clonotype is classed as medium-sized (0.01 to 0.1%). This sequence joins TRBV7-9 and TRBJ1-6; unclear D gene. The length of the CDR3 is 12 residues. Between the trimmed V and J ends, which lost 2 bases and 14 bases, there was a span of 10 bases. CDR1 and CDR2 (germline): SEHNR, FQNEAQ (reference sequence). Here the CDR3 reads CASSLRETTLHF. The CDR3 nucleotides read TGTGCCAGCAGCTTAAGGGAGACCACCCTCCACTTT. Filled out from reference TRBV7-9 and TRBJ1-6, the complete variable domain reads DTGVSQNPRHKITKRGQNVTFRCDPISEHNRLYWYRQTLGQGPEFLTYFQNEAQLEKSRLLSDRFSAERPKGSFSTLEIQRTEQGDSAMYLCASSLRETTLHFGNGTRLTVT.

The rearrangement uses TRBV20-1 and TRBJ2-1; 8 bases are a match to TRBD2. The CDR3 is 18 residues long. The germline gives CDR1 DFQATT, CDR2 SNEGSKA (reference sequence). V trimming: 2 bases; J trimming: 7 bases; junction bases outside the gene matches: 19. CDR3 region: CSARQPPMLSGSGNEQFF. In DNA, the CDR3 is TGCAGTGCTAGACAGCCCCCAATGTTGAGCGGGAGTGGGAATGAGCAGTTCTTC.

This clonotype was counted only a few times. Here the CDR3 DNA reads TGTGCCAGCAGCTTCACTCAGGGGTCCTACGAGCAGTACTTC. The encoded protein is CASSFTQGSYEQYF. V usage is TRBV7-2 and J usage is TRBJ2-7; tentative D call: TRBD1 (6 bases). Germline CDR1 reads SGHTA; CDR2 reads FQGNSA. V was clipped by 3 bases and J by 1 base, with 10 bases between them. CDR3 length: 14 amino acids.

This clonotype was found a few times. The chain carries TRBV28 and TRBJ1-2; TRBD1 is a possible D gene (6 bases). The germline V gene encodes CDR1 MDHEN and CDR2 SYDVKM. V was shortened by 5 bases and J by 0 bases, with 13 bases between the two germline ends. The CDR3 runs 15 residues. The CDR3 bases are TGTGCCAGCAGTACAGGGATTTGGTCTAACTATGGCTACACCTTC. Protein product: CASSTGIWSNYGYTF.

Only a few counts were recorded for this clonotype. The chain employs TRBV6-1 and TRBJ1-5; D uncertain. This CDR3 is built from 18 residues. The germline V gene encodes CDR1 MNHNS and CDR2 SASEGT. V lost 5 bases, J lost 5 bases, and 25 bases lay in between. As DNA, the CDR3 is TGTGCCAGCAGTCCTGGAATAGTAAAGACGCGGCGGTATCAGCCCCAGCATTTT. This encodes CASSPGIVKTRRYQPQHF.

The CDR3 here is CSAREHVTDEQFF. In nucleotides, the CDR3 is TGCAGTGCTAGAGAGCATGTTACGGATGAGCAGTTCTTC. The genes are TRBV20-1 and TRBJ2-1; D is unresolved. The V end lost 0 bases, the J end lost 8 bases, and 11 bases lay between the germline ends. Germline CDR1 reads DFQATT; CDR2 reads SNEGSKA (reference sequence). CDR3 length: 13 amino acids.

This clonotype was counted between two and nine times. The rearrangement uses TRBV28 and TRBJ1-2, with 7 bases aligning to TRBD1. Looked up from germline, CDR1 is MDHEN and CDR2 is SYDVKM. The trim removed 6 bases at V and 3 bases at J, leaving 7 bases unmatched. The CDR3 runs to 14 residues. The CDR3 nucleotides read TGTGCCAGCAGGTACCGGGACAGTTACTATGGCTACACCTTC. Residues: CASRYRDSYYGYTF.

This rearrangement joins TRBV24-1 to TRBJ2-5, with TRBD2 matching over 7 bases. The V segment lost 4 bases and the J segment 5 bases; nucleotides outside the gene matches: 12. CDR1 and CDR2 from the germline V gene are KGHDR and SFDVKD. The CDR3 totals 16 residues. This chain's CDR3 is CATSDSIAGGQETQYF. CDR3 sequence (DNA): TGTGCCACCAGTGACTCAATAGCGGGTGGGCAGGAGACCCAGTACTTC.

The rearrangement joins TRBV10-3 to TRBJ2-5, with TRBD2 identical over 13 bases. This CDR3 has 17 amino acids. J gave up 5 bases and V 4 bases, and 10 bases lay outside the gene matches. From germline, CDR1 is ENHRY and CDR2 SYGVKD. The CDR3 region has the DNA TGTGCCATCAGTGCGACTAGCGGGAGGCCGGGGGGGGAGACCCAGTACTTC. Encoded protein: CAISATSGRPGGETQYF.